These T cell receptor beta chains were read from a single sample in a study of shared clonotypes between healthy human individuals. Libraries were prepared by immunoSEQ multiplex PCR; TCRdb keeps only in-frame clonotypes and omits some of them. The table shows a few million clones, with over 85% occurring only once. The material sequenced was naive CD8+ T cells from PBMCs. Receptors were obtained from a man aged 18 to 29 in good health. Some clones in this sample may be carry-over from other donors' samples. The CDR3 runs from the conserved cysteine through the conserved F or W. Each record gives: V gene, clone size, J gene, D gene, CDR3 protein, CDR3 DNA. A D gene is named only where the DNA matches it firmly. The size entry is marked missing in some rows and otherwise reads once, few, many or a size class.

v_call: TRBV29-1
clone_size: -
j_call: TRBJ1-1
d_call: TRBD1
cdr3_aa: CSVEGVQGASAAFF
cdr3_nt: TGCAGCGTTGAAGGTGTACAGGGGGCGTCCGCAGCTTTCTTT

v_call: TRBV9
clone_size: -
j_call: TRBJ1-1
d_call: -
cdr3_aa: CASSEGDYNTEAFF
cdr3_nt: TGTGCCAGCAGCGAGGGGGACTATAACACTGAAGCTTTCTTT

v_call: TRBV7-9
clone_size: -
j_call: TRBJ2-7
d_call: -
cdr3_aa: CASSLAGLGSGSYEQYF
cdr3_nt: TGTGCCAGCAGCTTAGCAGGGCTCGGGTCTGGCAGTTACGAGCAGTACTTC

v_call: TRBV9
clone_size: once
j_call: TRBJ1-2
d_call: TRBD1
cdr3_aa: CASSLRDRGRDGYTF
cdr3_nt: TGTGCCAGCAGCTTAAGGGACAGGGGGCGCGATGGCTACACCTTC

v_call: TRBV27
clone_size: once
j_call: TRBJ2-3
d_call: TRBD1
cdr3_aa: CASSDRDRGTDTQYF
cdr3_nt: TGTGCCAGCAGTGACCGGGACAGGGGAACAGATACGCAGTATTTT

v_call: TRBV7-9
clone_size: -
j_call: TRBJ2-3
d_call: -
cdr3_aa: CASSFGRVGDTQYF
cdr3_nt: TGTGCCAGCAGCTTCGGGAGAGTAGGAGATACGCAGTATTTT

v_call: TRBV6-7
clone_size: -
j_call: TRBJ2-2
d_call: -
cdr3_aa: CASLKSGADTGELFF
cdr3_nt: TGTGCCAGCCTAAAATCAGGGGCGGACACCGGGGAGCTGTTTTTT

v_call: TRBV28
clone_size: -
j_call: TRBJ1-5
d_call: TRBD1
cdr3_aa: CASSLDSGGGLGRPDQPQHF
cdr3_nt: TGTGCCAGCAGTTTAGATTCAGGGGGCGGCTTGGGGAGGCCAGATCAGCCCCAGCATTTT

v_call: TRBV28
clone_size: -
j_call: TRBJ2-1
d_call: -
cdr3_aa: CASSPDGYNGQFF
cdr3_nt: TGTGCCAGCAGTCCAGACGGCTACAATGGGCAGTTCTTC

v_call: TRBV28
clone_size: -
j_call: TRBJ2-7
d_call: -
cdr3_aa: CASSRWTARSYEQYF
cdr3_nt: TGTGCCAGCAGTAGATGGACGGCAAGATCCTACGAGCAGTACTTC